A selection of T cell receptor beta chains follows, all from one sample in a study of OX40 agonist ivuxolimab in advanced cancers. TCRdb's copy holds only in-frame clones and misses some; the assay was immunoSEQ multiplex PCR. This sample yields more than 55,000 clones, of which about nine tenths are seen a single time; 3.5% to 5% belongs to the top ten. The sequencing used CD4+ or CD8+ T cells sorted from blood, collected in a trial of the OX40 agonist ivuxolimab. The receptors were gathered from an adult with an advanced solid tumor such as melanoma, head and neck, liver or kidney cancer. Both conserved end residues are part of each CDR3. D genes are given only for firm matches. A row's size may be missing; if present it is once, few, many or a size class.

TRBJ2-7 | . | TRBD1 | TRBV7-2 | TGTGCCAGCAGCCCTAGGGGTGGACAGGGGGCATCCTACGAGCAGTACTTC | CASSPRGGQGASYEQYF
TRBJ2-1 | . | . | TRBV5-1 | TGCGCCAGCAGTGGGGATGGGGGTTACAACAGTGAGCAGTTCTTC | CASSGDGGYNSEQFF
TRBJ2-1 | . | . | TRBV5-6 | TGTGCCAGCAGCTACAGTGAGGGTGAGCAGTTCTTC | CASSYSEGEQFF
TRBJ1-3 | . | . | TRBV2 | TGTGCCAGCTCACGCCAGGGCTCTGGAAACACCATATATTTT | CASSRQGSGNTIYF
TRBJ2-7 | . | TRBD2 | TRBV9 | TGTGCCAGCAGCCCCAGACCGGGACTAGCGGGAGTAGGCACCTACGAGCAGTACTTC | CASSPRPGLAGVGTYEQYF
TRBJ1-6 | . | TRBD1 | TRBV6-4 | TGTGCCAGCAGTGTTTTGGACAGGGATTCTCTCTATAATTCACCCCTCCACTTT | CASSVLDRDSLYNSPLHF
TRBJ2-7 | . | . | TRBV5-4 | TGTGCCAGCAGCTTCGACAGAACCTACGAGCAGTACTTC | CASSFDRTYEQYF
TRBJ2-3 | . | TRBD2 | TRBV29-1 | TGCAGCGTTGATGGGCAGCGGGGGGAGGATACGCAGTATTTT | CSVDGQRGEDTQYF
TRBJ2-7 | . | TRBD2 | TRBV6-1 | TGTGCCACTGTGTCGGGACTAGCGAGGTCCTACGAGCAGTACTTC | CATVSGLARSYEQYF
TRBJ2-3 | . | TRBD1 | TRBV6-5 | TGTGCCAGCAGGCTCGACAGGGCTAGCACAGATACGCAGTATTTT | CASRLDRASTDTQYF
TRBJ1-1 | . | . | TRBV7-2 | TGTGCCAGCAGCTTTACAGGGATGGTGAACACTGAAGCTTTCTTT | CASSFTGMVNTEAFF
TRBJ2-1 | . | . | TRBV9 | TGTGCCAGCAGCGTAGAGAGGGCGGAAAACACCAATGAGCAGTTCTTC | CASSVERAENTNEQFF
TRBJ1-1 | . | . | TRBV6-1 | TGTGCCAGCAGTGACCGCGTGAACACTGAAGCTTTCTTT | CASSDRVNTEAFF
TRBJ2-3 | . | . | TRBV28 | TGTGCCAGCAGATCTCCCAATTCCCCCACAGATACGCAGTATTTT | CASRSPNSPTDTQYF
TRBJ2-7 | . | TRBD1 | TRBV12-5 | TGTGCTAGTGGAAGCCGGGACAGGGGCTACGAGCAGTACTTC | CASGSRDRGYEQYF
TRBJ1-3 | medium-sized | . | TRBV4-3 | TGCGCCAGCAGCCAAGATGCAGGGTCGGCTGGAAACACCATATATTTT | CASSQDAGSAGNTIYF
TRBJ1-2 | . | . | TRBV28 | TGTGCCAGCAGCCTCACCCCAACGGGCGGCATATATGGCTACACCTTC | CASSLTPTGGIYGYTF
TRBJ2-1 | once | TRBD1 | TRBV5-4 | TGTGCCAGCAGCTCGACAGGGGTCTCGGTGAATGAGCAGTTCTTC | CASSSTGVSVNEQFF
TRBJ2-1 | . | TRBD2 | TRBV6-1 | TGTGCCAGCAGTGAATTCGGTAGCGGGATAATCAGTGAGCAGTTCTTC | CASSEFGSGIISEQFF
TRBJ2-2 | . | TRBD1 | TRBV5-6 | TGTGCCAGCACCTTGACAGGGACAACCGGGGAGCTGTTTTTT | CASTLTGTTGELFF
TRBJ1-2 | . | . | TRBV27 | TGTGCCAGCAGTTTGGCCGGGGCAGGGCCCTATGGCTACACCTTC | CASSLAGAGPYGYTF
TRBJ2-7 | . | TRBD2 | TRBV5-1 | TGCGCCAGCAGCTTTACTAGCGGTGGCTCCTACGAGCAGTACTTC | CASSFTSGGSYEQYF
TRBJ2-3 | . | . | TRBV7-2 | TGTGCCAGCAGCTTAGCGGTGGGCCGGGGAGTGGCAGATACGCAGTATTTT | CASSLAVGRGVADTQYF
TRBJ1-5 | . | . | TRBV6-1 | TGTGCCAGCAGTGGTTACACAGGAACCAATCAGCCCCAGCATTTT | CASSGYTGTNQPQHF
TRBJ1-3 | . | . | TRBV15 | TGTGCCACCAGCAGAGATATAGACTTCAGATCTGGAAACACCATATATTTT | CATSRDIDFRSGNTIYF
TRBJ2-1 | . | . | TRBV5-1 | TGCGCCAGCAGCTTCAGGAGGGGGGGCAGGAATGAGCAGTTCTTC | CASSFRRGGRNEQFF
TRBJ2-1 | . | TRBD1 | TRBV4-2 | TGTGCCAGCAGCCATGTAGACAGGGGGCCTTACAATGAGCAGTTCTTC | CASSHVDRGPYNEQFF
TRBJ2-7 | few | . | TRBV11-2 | TGTGCCAGCAGCCCCCCGGTGGGTGGCGAGCAGTACTTC | CASSPPVGGEQYF
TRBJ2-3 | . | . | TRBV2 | TGTGCCAGCAGTGAGCTTACAGATACGCAGTATTTT | CASSELTDTQYF
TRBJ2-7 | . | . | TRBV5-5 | TGTGCCAGCAGCGGCGGGCCTTCCTACTCCTACGAGCAGTACTTC | CASSGGPSYSYEQYF
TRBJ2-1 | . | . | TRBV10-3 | TGTGCCATCAGTGCCACCAATGAGCAGTTCTTC | CAISATNEQFF
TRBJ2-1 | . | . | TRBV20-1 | TGCAGTGCTAGTCGCAATGAGCAGTTCTTC | CSASRNEQFF
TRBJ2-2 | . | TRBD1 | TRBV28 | TGTGCCAGCAGAAAGGGCAGGGGGCAGGACACCGGGGAGCTGTTTTTT | CASRKGRGQDTGELFF
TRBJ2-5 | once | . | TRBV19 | TGTGCCAGTAGATTCCGCGGAGGAGAGACCCAGTACTTC | CASRFRGGETQYF
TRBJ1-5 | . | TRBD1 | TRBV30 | TGTGCCTGGAGTTTAGGGACAGGGTTAATTTATAGCAATCAGCCCCAGCATTTT | CAWSLGTGLIYSNQPQHF
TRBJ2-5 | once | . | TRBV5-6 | TGTGCCAGCAGCTTGGGACAAGTCCAAGAGACCCAGTACTTC | CASSLGQVQETQYF
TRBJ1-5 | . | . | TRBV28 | TGTGCCAGCGCCCGAATGTTCGAGGGACCCAATCAGCCCCAGCATTTT | CASARMFEGPNQPQHF
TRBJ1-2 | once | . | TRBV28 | TGTGCCAGCAGTTTATCCGGGAGTTATGGCTACACCTTC | CASSLSGSYGYTF
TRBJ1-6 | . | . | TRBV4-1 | TGCGCCAGCAGCCGCGCGGACCAGAGGGGGTCCTATAATTCACCCCTCCACTTT | CASSRADQRGSYNSPLHF